This entry concerns a single T cell receptor beta chain. The study ran its PCR with 60 Vbeta and 13 Jbeta primers. Sequencing was performed with immunoSEQ multiplex PCR; in TCRdb, only in-frame clones are kept and a portion is missing. The sample contains about 220,000 clones, more than 65% of which appear only once. The data stem from a study of cytomegalovirus exposure and HLA in healthy donors. Sequenced sample: PBMCs. The sequence was obtained from a man aged 18 to 35 in good health and CMV-seronegative.

CDR3 nucleotides: TGTGCCAGCAGCCCCAGGTCAGCTGGCACTGAAGCTTTCTTT. Translated: CASSPRSAGTEAFF. V is TRBV7-2 and J is TRBJ1-1; no reliable D call. Germline values: CDR1 SGHTA, CDR2 FQGNSA. V lost 5 bases and J lost 4, with 14 bases in between. This CDR3 has 14 amino acids.